The 8 T cell receptor beta chains below all came from one sample that was sequenced in a study of graft-versus-host responses after intestinal transplantation. TCRdb's table, derived via immunoSEQ multiplex PCR, lists solely in-frame clones and lacks some. The sample holds around 97,000 clones; roughly 91% are singletons and the top ten take about 0.18%. These receptors have no known antigen. Here the sequenced sample was unstimulated CD4+ T cells sorted from spleen or lymph node cells, taken before transplant. The receptor set was obtained from a human donor who was the organ donor for an intestinal transplant.

For the CDR3, the DNA is TGCGCCAGCAGGGCCGGGACAGGATACAATGAGCAGTTCTTC. This codes for CASRAGTGYNEQFF. The chain uses TRBV5-1 and TRBJ2-1, with 8 bases that match TRBD1. Germline assignment: CDR1 SGHRS and CDR2 YFSETQ. Losses at the gene ends were 5 bases for V and 4 bases for J; bases not matched to a gene: 5. CDR3 length equals 14 residues.

This clone was observed a single time. The V and J genes are TRBV4-3 and TRBJ1-2; TRBD1 agrees at 7 bases. Germline CDR1 and CDR2: LGHNA and YSLEER. After removal of 8 bases from V and 1 base from J, the junction contained 7 bases not matched to a gene. This CDR3 region has 14 residues. The CDR3 DNA sequence: TGCGCCAGCCAGAACAGGGGAATTAACTATGGCTACACCTTC. Residues: CASQNRGINYGYTF.

The chain combines TRBV4-2 with TRBJ2-5; TRBD1 matches 11 bases. The last part of the DNA fits TRBJ2-7 better; the J call may be wrong. The CDR3 loop spans 15 amino acids. Germline V gives CDR1 LGHNA, CDR2 YNFKEQ. DNA of the CDR3: TGTGCCAGCAGCCAAGACGGGACAGGGGGGTACGAGCAGTACTTC. This sequence encodes CASSQDGTGGYEQYF.

The J gene is TRBJ2-7, the V gene TRBV6-1, with 10 bases matching TRBD2. The CDR3 is made up of 14 amino acids. V lost 6 bases and J lost 4; bases outside the gene matches: 6. The V gene's germline CDR1 is MNHNS and CDR2 SASEGT. The DNA of the CDR3 is TGTGCCAGCAGGAGAGCGGGGGGGAAATACGAGCAGTACTTC. Protein: CASRRAGGKYEQYF.

J is TRBJ2-1 and V is TRBV27, with D unclear. This CDR3 region has 14 residues. Germline V gene sequence: CDR1 MNHEY, CDR2 SMNVEV (reference sequence). V dropped 3 bases and J dropped 0 bases, with 6 bases sitting between them. The CDR3 loop is CASSLRPSYNEQFF. The CDR3 DNA sequence: TGTGCCAGCAGTTTGCGCCCCTCCTACAATGAGCAGTTCTTC.

This rearrangement joins TRBV7-3 to TRBJ2-3; D unresolved. Between the trimmed V and J ends, which lost 1 base and 4 bases, there was a span of 12 bases. The CDR3 contains 15 residues. Germline CDR1 SGHTA, CDR2 FQGTGA. This chain's CDR3 is CASSLISGFSDTQYF. The CDR3 nucleotides read TGTGCCAGCAGCTTAATATCCGGTTTCTCAGATACGCAGTATTTT.

The chain recombines TRBV7-2 with TRBJ2-7, with D possibly TRBD1 on 5 matching bases. The germline gives CDR1 SGHTA, CDR2 FQGNSA. Trimming cost V 2 bases and J 0 bases, with 11 bases left between them. The CDR3 is 15 residues long. The CDR3 spells CASSLQGPVSYEQYF. CDR3 bases: TGTGCCAGCAGCTTACAGGGCCCCGTCTCCTACGAGCAGTACTTC.

The chain carries TRBV27 and TRBJ1-2, with 8 bases fitting TRBD1. The CDR3 spans 15 residues. Germline CDR1 MNHEY, CDR2 SMNVEV (reference sequence). Trimming took 6 bases from V and 1 from J; bases not matched to a gene: 7. This CDR3 is CASRARTGSNYGYTF. For the CDR3, the DNA is TGTGCCAGCAGAGCCCGGACAGGGAGTAACTATGGCTACACCTTC.